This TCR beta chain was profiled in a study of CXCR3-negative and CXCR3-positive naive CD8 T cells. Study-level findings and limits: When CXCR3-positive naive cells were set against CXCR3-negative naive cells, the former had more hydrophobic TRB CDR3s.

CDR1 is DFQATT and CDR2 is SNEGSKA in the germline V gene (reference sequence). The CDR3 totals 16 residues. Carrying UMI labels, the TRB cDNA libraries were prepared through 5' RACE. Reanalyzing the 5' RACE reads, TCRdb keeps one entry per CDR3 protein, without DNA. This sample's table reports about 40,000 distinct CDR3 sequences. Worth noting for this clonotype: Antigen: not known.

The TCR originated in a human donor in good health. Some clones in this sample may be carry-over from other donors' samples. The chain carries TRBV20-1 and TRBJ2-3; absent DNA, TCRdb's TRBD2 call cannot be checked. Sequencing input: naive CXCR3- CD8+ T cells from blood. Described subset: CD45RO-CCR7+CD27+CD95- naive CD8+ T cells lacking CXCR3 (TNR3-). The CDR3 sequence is CSARTLVEGGTDTQYF.